The rows below give T cell receptor beta chains drawn from one sample of a study of spatial heterogeneity in lung cancer. TCRdb reanalysed the 5' RACE reads using MiXCR and keeps one entry per CDR3 protein. The table shows over 25,000 distinct CDR3 sequences, with roughly 7.4% occurring only once. The sequenced sample was lung tumor tissue, obtained at surgery. The source is a male donor with early-stage non-small cell lung cancer. Both conserved end residues are part of each CDR3. A D gene is named only where the DNA matches it firmly. Clone size is stated in some rows and not others, as once, few, many or a class when expanded.

DNA: TGTGCCAGCAGTTTAGTCGTTGGAGATAATGAGCAGTTCTTC
CDR3: CASSLVVGDNEQFF
V: TRBV28
J: TRBJ2-1
size: many
D: -

DNA: TGCGCCAGCAGCCTCGGACAGGGCGCGTACGAGCAGTACTTC
CDR3: CASSLGQGAYEQYF
V: TRBV5-1
J: TRBJ2-7
size: many
D: TRBD1

DNA: TGTGCCAGCAGCTTTCTATCGTACGCTCAAGAGACCCAGTACTTC
CDR3: CASSFLSYAQETQYF
V: TRBV5-6
J: TRBJ2-5
size: few
D: -

DNA: TGTGCCAGCAGCTTCGACAGTCCATCTGGAAACACCATATATTTT
CDR3: CASSFDSPSGNTIYF
V: TRBV11-2
J: TRBJ1-3
size: -
D: -

DNA: TGTGCCAGCAGTCAATGGCAGGGCAACTATAATTCACCCCTCCACTTT
CDR3: CASSQWQGNYNSPLHF
V: TRBV28
J: TRBJ1-6
size: few
D: -

DNA: TGTGCCATCAGTGAGTCAGGCCAGCTCAATGAGCAGTTCTTC
CDR3: CAISESGQLNEQFF
V: TRBV10-3
J: TRBJ2-1
size: few
D: -

DNA: TGTGCCAGCAGCTTAATTGTCGGGGGGGTCTCATATTTT
CDR3: CASSLIVGGVSYF
V: TRBV7-2
J: TRBJ2-3
size: -
D: TRBD2

DNA: TGTGCCAGCAGCCAAGATTGGGGTAGCGGGGGGTACGAGCAGTACTTC
CDR3: CASSQDWGSGGYEQYF
V: TRBV4-2
J: TRBJ2-7
size: many
D: TRBD2

DNA: TGTGCCAGCAGCTTGACAGCAACTAATGAAAAACTGTTTTTT
CDR3: CASSLTATNEKLFF
V: TRBV5-6
J: TRBJ1-4
size: many
D: -

DNA: TGTGCCAGCAGTGACCATAGCAATCAGCCCCAGCATTTT
CDR3: CASSDHSNQPQHF
V: TRBV2
J: TRBJ1-5
size: few
D: -

DNA: TGCGCCAGCAGCATCTCGACAGCTATGAACACTGAAGCTTTCTTT
CDR3: CASSISTAMNTEAFF
V: TRBV5-1
J: TRBJ1-1
size: many
D: -

DNA: TGCGCCAGCAGCTCCTACCAGGGCTCTAATGAAAAACTGTTTTTT
CDR3: CASSSYQGSNEKLFF
V: TRBV5-1
J: TRBJ1-4
size: many
D: -

DNA: TGTGCCAGCAGTCCCCCGGGGGGAGGGTCCTACGAGCAGTACTTC
CDR3: CASSPPGGGSYEQYF
V: TRBV28
J: TRBJ2-7
size: few
D: TRBD2

DNA: TGTGCCAGCAGCCAACTCTGGCGGGGGAACACCGGGGAGCTGTTTTTT
CDR3: CASSQLWRGNTGELFF
V: TRBV3-1
J: TRBJ2-2
size: many
D: -

DNA: TGCAGCTTCCACCGGGGGAACACCGGGGAGCTGTTTTTT
CDR3: CSFHRGNTGELFF
V: TRBV29-1
J: TRBJ2-2
size: many
D: -

DNA: TGTGCCAGCAGCCCCGTGGCGGGAACCGGGGAGCTGTTTTTT
CDR3: CASSPVAGTGELFF
V: TRBV11-3
J: TRBJ2-2
size: many
D: -

DNA: TGTGCCAGCAGTACCGTTGGGGGGGCAAACACTGAAGCTTTCTTT
CDR3: CASSTVGGANTEAFF
V: TRBV7-2
J: TRBJ1-1
size: many
D: -

DNA: TGTGCCATCAGTGTCGGGACGGCTGGCTACACCTTC
CDR3: CAISVGTAGYTF
V: TRBV10-3
J: TRBJ1-2
size: many
D: -

DNA: TGCGCCAGCAGCCAAGGGGCACCTGGCTACTTTTACGAGCAGTACTTC
CDR3: CASSQGAPGYFYEQYF
V: TRBV4-3
J: TRBJ2-7
size: few
D: -

DNA: TGTGCCAGCACTCCTCGCGGACAGGGCTCCTACAATGAGCAGTTCTTC
CDR3: CASTPRGQGSYNEQFF
V: TRBV6-1
J: TRBJ2-1
size: many
D: TRBD1

DNA: TGCAGCGTTCCGGGAGGAGGGAATGCGCAGTTCTTC
CDR3: CSVPGGGNAQFF
V: TRBV29-1
J: TRBJ2-1
size: -
D: TRBD2

DNA: TGTGCCAGCAGCTTAGATCGATGGCAAGAGACCCAGTACTTC
CDR3: CASSLDRWQETQYF
V: TRBV11-2
J: TRBJ2-5
size: few
D: -

DNA: TGCGCCAGCAGCCAAGATAGAAGGCAGTCCAATCAGCCCCAGCATTTT
CDR3: CASSQDRRQSNQPQHF
V: TRBV4-3
J: TRBJ1-5
size: many
D: -

DNA: TGCGCCAGCAGCCGTTACAGTGGGGGCCGGGACACCGGGGAGCTGTTTTTT
CDR3: CASSRYSGGRDTGELFF
V: TRBV4-3
J: TRBJ2-2
size: many
D: -

DNA: TGTGCCAGCAGTTTGATTGGTTCGCCAACAGATACGCAGTATTTT
CDR3: CASSLIGSPTDTQYF
V: TRBV12-3/TRBV12-4
J: TRBJ2-3
size: many
D: -